These T cell receptor beta chains were read from a single sample in a study of PD-1 blockade in classical Hodgkin lymphoma. Profiled with immunoSEQ multiplex PCR; TCRdb holds only in-frame clones, not every one. This sample has fewer than 50,000 clones, with around 80% found just once. The sample here was peripheral blood mononuclear cells (PBMCs), taken before the fourth cycle of nivolumab. These receptor sequences come from a human donor with classical Hodgkin lymphoma. Both conserved end residues are part of each CDR3. D genes are given only for firm matches. Clone size is given for some rows only: seen once, a few or many times, or a class if the clone is expanded.

d_call: .; clone_size: .; j_call: TRBJ2-5; v_call: TRBV29-1; cdr3_nt: TGCAGCACCCAAGTGGGGGGATCAGGCGAGACCCAGTACTTC; cdr3_aa: CSTQVGGSGETQYF
d_call: .; clone_size: .; j_call: TRBJ1-5; v_call: TRBV18; cdr3_nt: TGTGCCAGCTCCCGTGGACAGAACTATCAGCCCCAGCATTTT; cdr3_aa: CASSRGQNYQPQHF
d_call: .; clone_size: .; j_call: TRBJ1-1; v_call: TRBV6-1; cdr3_nt: TGTGCCAGCAGCAGGACACCTGAAGCTTTCTTT; cdr3_aa: CASSRTPEAFF
d_call: .; clone_size: .; j_call: TRBJ1-4; v_call: TRBV28; cdr3_nt: TGTGCCAGCAGTCTCCCCGCGGCTACTAATGAAAAACTGTTTTTT; cdr3_aa: CASSLPAATNEKLFF
d_call: TRBD2; clone_size: .; j_call: TRBJ2-3; v_call: TRBV29-1; cdr3_nt: TGCAGCGTCCGGACTAGCGGCACAGATACGCAGTATTTT; cdr3_aa: CSVRTSGTDTQYF
d_call: TRBD2; clone_size: few; j_call: TRBJ2-5; v_call: TRBV5-6; cdr3_nt: TGTGCCAGCAGCTTGTTAAGCGGGAGTTCCCAAGAGACCCAGTACTTC; cdr3_aa: CASSLLSGSSQETQYF
d_call: .; clone_size: .; j_call: TRBJ2-7; v_call: TRBV29-1; cdr3_nt: TGCAGCGTTGTTAAGGGTGGGAGTGGGCCCTACGAGCAGTACTTC; cdr3_aa: CSVVKGGSGPYEQYF
d_call: .; clone_size: .; j_call: TRBJ2-3; v_call: TRBV2; cdr3_nt: TGTGCCACCAGGGGAGCAGATACGCAGTATTTT; cdr3_aa: CATRGADTQYF
d_call: .; clone_size: .; j_call: TRBJ2-1; v_call: TRBV11-3; cdr3_nt: TGTGCCAGCAGCTTTGTCCTGGGCAATGAGCAGTTCTTC; cdr3_aa: CASSFVLGNEQFF
d_call: .; clone_size: .; j_call: TRBJ1-1; v_call: TRBV25-1; cdr3_nt: TGTGCCAGCAGTAGCAGGGTAGACACTGAAGCTTTCTTT; cdr3_aa: CASSSRVDTEAFF
d_call: .; clone_size: .; j_call: TRBJ2-1; v_call: TRBV7-2; cdr3_nt: TGTGCCAGCAGCCCGGGATTGGGGTACAATGAGCAGTTCTTC; cdr3_aa: CASSPGLGYNEQFF
d_call: TRBD1; clone_size: .; j_call: TRBJ2-7; v_call: TRBV6-5; cdr3_nt: TGTGCCAGCGGCCAGACAGGGTCCTCCTACGAGCAGTACTTC; cdr3_aa: CASGQTGSSYEQYF
d_call: TRBD1; clone_size: .; j_call: TRBJ1-1; v_call: TRBV29-1; cdr3_nt: TGCAGCGCCTGGGGACAGGGAGGCTCTGAAGCTTTCTTT; cdr3_aa: CSAWGQGGSEAFF
d_call: .; clone_size: .; j_call: TRBJ2-3; v_call: TRBV19; cdr3_nt: TGTGCCAGCACCCGTGGGCGCGCTAGCACAGATACGCAGTATTTT; cdr3_aa: CASTRGRASTDTQYF
d_call: TRBD1; clone_size: .; j_call: TRBJ2-6; v_call: TRBV4-1; cdr3_nt: TGCGCCAGCAGCCAGCCGGGACAGGGGGCGCCTGGGGCCAACGTCCTGACTTTC; cdr3_aa: CASSQPGQGAPGANVLTF
d_call: .; clone_size: .; j_call: TRBJ2-7; v_call: TRBV11-3; cdr3_nt: TGTGCCAGCAGCCCTTCCCGGGGGGCGAGCTCCTACGAGCAGTACTTC; cdr3_aa: CASSPSRGASSYEQYF
d_call: .; clone_size: .; j_call: TRBJ1-3; v_call: TRBV2; cdr3_nt: TGTGCCAGCAAAGCGGGAGAAGGCTCTGGAAACACCATATATTTT; cdr3_aa: CASKAGEGSGNTIYF